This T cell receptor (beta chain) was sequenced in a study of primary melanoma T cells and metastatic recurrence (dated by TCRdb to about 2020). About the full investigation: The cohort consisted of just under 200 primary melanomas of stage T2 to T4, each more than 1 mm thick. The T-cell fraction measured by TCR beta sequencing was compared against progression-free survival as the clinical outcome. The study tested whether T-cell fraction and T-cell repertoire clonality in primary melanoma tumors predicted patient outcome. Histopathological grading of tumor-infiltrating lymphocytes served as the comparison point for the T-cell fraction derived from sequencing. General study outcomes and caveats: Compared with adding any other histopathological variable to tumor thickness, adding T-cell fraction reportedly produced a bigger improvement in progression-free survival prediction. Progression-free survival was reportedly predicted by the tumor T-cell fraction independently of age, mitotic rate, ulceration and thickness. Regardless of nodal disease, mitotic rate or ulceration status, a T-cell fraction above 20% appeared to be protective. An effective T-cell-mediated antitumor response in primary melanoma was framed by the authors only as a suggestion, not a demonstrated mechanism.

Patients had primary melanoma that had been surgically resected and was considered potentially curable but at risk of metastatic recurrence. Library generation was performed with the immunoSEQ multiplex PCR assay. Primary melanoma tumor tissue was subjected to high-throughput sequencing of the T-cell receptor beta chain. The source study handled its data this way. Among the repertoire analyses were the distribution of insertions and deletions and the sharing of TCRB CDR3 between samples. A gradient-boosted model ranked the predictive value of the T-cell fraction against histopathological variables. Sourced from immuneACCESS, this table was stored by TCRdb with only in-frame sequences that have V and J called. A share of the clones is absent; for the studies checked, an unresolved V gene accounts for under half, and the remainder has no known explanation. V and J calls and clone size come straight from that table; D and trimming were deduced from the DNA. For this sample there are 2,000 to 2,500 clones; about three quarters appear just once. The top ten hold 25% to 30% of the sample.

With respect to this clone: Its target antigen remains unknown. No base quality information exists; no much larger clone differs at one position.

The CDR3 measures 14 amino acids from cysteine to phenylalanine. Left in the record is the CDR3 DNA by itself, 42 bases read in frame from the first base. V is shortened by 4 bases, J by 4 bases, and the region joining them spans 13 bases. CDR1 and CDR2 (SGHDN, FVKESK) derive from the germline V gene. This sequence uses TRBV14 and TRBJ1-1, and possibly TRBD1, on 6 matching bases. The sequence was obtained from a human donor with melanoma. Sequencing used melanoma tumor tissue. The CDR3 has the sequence CASSRSGGRTEAFF. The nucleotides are TGTGCCAGCAGCCGGTCCGGGGGGCGCACTGAAGCTTTCTTT.